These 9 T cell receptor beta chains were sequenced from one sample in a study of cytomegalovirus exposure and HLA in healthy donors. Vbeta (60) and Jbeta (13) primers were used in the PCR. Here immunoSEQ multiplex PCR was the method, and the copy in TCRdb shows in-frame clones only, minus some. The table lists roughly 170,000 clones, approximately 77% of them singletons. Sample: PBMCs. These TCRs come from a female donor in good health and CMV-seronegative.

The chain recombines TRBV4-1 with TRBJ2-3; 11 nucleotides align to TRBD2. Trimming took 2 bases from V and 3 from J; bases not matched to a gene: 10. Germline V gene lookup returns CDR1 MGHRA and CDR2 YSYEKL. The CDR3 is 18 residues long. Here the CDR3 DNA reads TGCGCCAGCAGCCAACCCTCGACTAGCGGGAAACGTACAGATACGCAGTATTTT. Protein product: CASSQPSTSGKRTDTQYF.

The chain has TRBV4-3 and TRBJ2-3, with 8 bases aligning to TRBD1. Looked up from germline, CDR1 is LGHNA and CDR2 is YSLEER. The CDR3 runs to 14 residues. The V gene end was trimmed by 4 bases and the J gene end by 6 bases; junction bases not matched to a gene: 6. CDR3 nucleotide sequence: TGCGCCAGCAGCCCAAGACAGGGGCCCGATACGCAGTATTTT. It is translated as CASSPRQGPDTQYF.

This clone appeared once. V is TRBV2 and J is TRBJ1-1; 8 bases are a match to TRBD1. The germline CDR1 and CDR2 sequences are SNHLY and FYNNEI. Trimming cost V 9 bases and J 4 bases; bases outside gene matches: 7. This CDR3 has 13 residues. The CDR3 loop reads CASSRGLGTEAFF. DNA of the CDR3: TGTGCCAGTTCCAGGGGGCTTGGCACTGAAGCTTTCTTT.

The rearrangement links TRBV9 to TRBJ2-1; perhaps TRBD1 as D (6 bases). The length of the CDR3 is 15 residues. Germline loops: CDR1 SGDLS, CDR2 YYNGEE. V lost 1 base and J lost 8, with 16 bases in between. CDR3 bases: TGTGCCAGCAGCGTACGTCAGGGGTATTCCGATGAGCAGTTCTTC. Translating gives CASSVRQGYSDEQFF.

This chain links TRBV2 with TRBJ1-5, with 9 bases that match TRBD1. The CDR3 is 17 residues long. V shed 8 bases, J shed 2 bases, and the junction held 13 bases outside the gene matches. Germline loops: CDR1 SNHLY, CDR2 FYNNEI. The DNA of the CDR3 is TGTGCCAGCGTTCGGGACAGGGTGCGTGCGGGCAATCAGCCCCAGCATTTT. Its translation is CASVRDRVRAGNQPQHF.

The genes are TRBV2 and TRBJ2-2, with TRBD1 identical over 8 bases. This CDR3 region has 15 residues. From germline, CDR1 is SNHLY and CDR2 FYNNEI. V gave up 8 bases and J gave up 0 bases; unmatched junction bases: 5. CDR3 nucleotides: TGTGCCAGCGCAAGACAGGGGCCGAACACCGGGGAGCTGTTTTTT. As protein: CASARQGPNTGELFF.

The CDR3 here is CASSSSGSGRSEQFF. The DNA of the CDR3 is TGTGCCAGCAGTTCCTCGGGTAGCGGGAGAAGTGAGCAGTTCTTC. This chain joins TRBV6-6 and TRBJ2-1; the match to TRBD2 covers 9 bases. The CDR3 is 15 residues long. CDR1 and CDR2 (germline): MNHNY, SVGAGI (reference sequence). V dropped 4 bases and J dropped 9; count of bases not matched to a gene: 10.

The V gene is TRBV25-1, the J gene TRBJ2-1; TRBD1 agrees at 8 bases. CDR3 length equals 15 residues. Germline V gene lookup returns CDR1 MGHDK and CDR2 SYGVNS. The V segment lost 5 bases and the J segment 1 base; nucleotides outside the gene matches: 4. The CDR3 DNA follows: TGTGCCAGCAGTAAGAACAGGGGGTCCTACAATGAGCAGTTCTTC. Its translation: CASSKNRGSYNEQFF.

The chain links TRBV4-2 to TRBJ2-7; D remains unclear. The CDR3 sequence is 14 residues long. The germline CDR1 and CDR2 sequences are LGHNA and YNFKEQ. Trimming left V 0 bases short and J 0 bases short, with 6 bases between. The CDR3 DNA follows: TGTGCCAGCAGCCAAGATATGAGCTCCTACGAGCAGTACTTC. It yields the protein CASSQDMSSYEQYF.